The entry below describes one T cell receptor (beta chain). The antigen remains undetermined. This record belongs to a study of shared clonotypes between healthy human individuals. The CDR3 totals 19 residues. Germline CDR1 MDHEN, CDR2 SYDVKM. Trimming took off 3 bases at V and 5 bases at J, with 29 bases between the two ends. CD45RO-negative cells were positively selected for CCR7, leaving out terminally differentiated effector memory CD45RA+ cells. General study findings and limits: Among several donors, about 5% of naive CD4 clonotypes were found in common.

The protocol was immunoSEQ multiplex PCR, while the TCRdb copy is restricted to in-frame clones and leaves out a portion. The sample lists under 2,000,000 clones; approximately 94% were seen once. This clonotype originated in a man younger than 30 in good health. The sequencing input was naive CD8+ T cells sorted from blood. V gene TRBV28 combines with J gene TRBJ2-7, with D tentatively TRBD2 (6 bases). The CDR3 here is CASSFRGEWRERVSDEQYF. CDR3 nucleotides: TGTGCCAGCAGTTTTCGGGGTGAGTGGCGGGAAAGAGTCTCAGACGAGCAGTACTTC.